This is a list of T cell receptor beta chains from one sample in a study of identifying expanded T cells in peripheral blood. The method was immunoSEQ multiplex PCR; TCRdb's version includes in-frame clones alone and lacks a portion of them. The table shows more than 80,000 clones, with about 87% occurring only once. Sequencing was done on a sample of blood. These receptors were taken from a person between 18 and 75 years old in good health. Both conserved end residues are part of each CDR3. Fields, in order: clone size, V gene, J gene, D gene, CDR3 protein, CDR3 DNA. A D gene is named only where the DNA matches it firmly. Expanded clones are given a class, and other clones once, few, many or no size at all.

.	TRBV10-3	TRBJ1-1	.	CAISESGGLNTEAFF	TGTGCCATCAGTGAGTCTGGAGGGTTGAACACTGAAGCTTTCTTT
.	TRBV10-3	TRBJ1-1	TRBD1	CAIKRQGGTEAFF	TGTGCCATCAAAAGGCAGGGGGGCACTGAAGCTTTCTTT
once	TRBV5-1	TRBJ2-7	.	CASSLVQGSYEQYF	TGCGCCAGCAGCTTGGTGCAGGGATCCTACGAGCAGTACTTC
.	TRBV9	TRBJ2-7	TRBD2	CASSVTAGGPDEQYF	TGTGCCAGCAGCGTGACAGCGGGAGGGCCGGACGAGCAGTACTTC
.	TRBV4-3	TRBJ2-5	TRBD1	CASSQGWTGTGAETQYF	TGCGCCAGCAGCCAAGGATGGACAGGAACCGGGGCAGAGACCCAGTACTTC
.	TRBV2	TRBJ1-2	.	CASSERPAFSTF	TGTGCCAGCAGTGAGAGGCCGGCCTTCTCGACCTTC
.	TRBV5-6	TRBJ2-2	.	CASSLGPRFGELFF	TGTGCCAGCAGCTTAGGTCCCCGGTTCGGGGAGCTGTTTTTT
.	TRBV2	TRBJ2-3	.	CASSQTGAEDTQYF	TGTGCCAGCAGTCAGACTGGGGCTGAAGATACGCAGTATTTT
medium-sized	TRBV6-4	TRBJ2-3	TRBD2	CASSEGSGGATDTQYF	TGTGCCAGCAGTGAGGGTAGCGGGGGGGCCACAGATACGCAGTATTTT
few	TRBV7-9	TRBJ2-2	.	CASSLGGEYNTGELFF	TGTGCCAGCAGCTTAGGTGGGGAATATAACACCGGGGAGCTGTTTTTT
once	TRBV6-5	TRBJ2-7	.	CASSYAGLSYEQYF	TGTGCCAGCAGTTACGCAGGACTCTCCTACGAGCAGTACTTC
.	TRBV5-1	TRBJ2-7	TRBD2	CASSLVGAGGPDEQYF	TGCGCCAGCAGCTTGGTGGGAGCGGGAGGGCCGGACGAGCAGTACTTC
few	TRBV7-9	TRBJ2-5	.	CASSLAREQVQYF	TGTGCCAGCAGCTTAGCGAGGGAACAGGTCCAGTACTTC
.	TRBV2	TRBJ2-3	TRBD2	CASSARLAGIDTQYF	TGTGCCAGCAGTGCGAGACTAGCGGGGATAGATACGCAGTATTTT
few	TRBV5-1	TRBJ2-5	.	CASSTGRGQETQYF	TGCGCCAGCAGTACCGGCCGTGGACAAGAGACCCAGTACTTC
once	TRBV6-1	TRBJ1-2	TRBD1	CASSTGQGAWGYTF	TGTGCCAGCAGCACGGGACAGGGGGCCTGGGGCTACACCTTC
.	TRBV30	TRBJ2-7	.	CAWSDTTYEQYF	TGTGCCTGGAGTGACACAACCTACGAGCAGTACTTC
.	TRBV28	TRBJ2-7	.	CASSWEREQYF	TGTGCCAGTTCCTGGGAGAGGGAGCAGTACTTC
.	TRBV19	TRBJ2-1	.	CASSINTYNEQFF	TGTGCCAGTAGTATTAACACCTACAATGAGCAGTTCTTC
.	TRBV5-1	TRBJ2-1	TRBD1	CASSVWTGSYNEQFF	TGCGCCAGCAGCGTGTGGACAGGCTCCTACAATGAGCAGTTCTTC
few	TRBV10-2	TRBJ1-5	.	CASSESENQPQHF	TGCGCCAGCAGTGAGTCAGAGAATCAGCCCCAGCATTTT
once	TRBV27	TRBJ1-2	.	CASRMTGKYGYTF	TGTGCCAGCAGGATGACAGGAAAGTATGGCTACACCTTC
.	TRBV9	TRBJ1-6	TRBD1	CASRGQGNSPLHF	TGTGCCAGCCGAGGACAGGGTAATTCACCCCTCCACTTT
.	TRBV2	TRBJ2-7	.	CASSYIGNEQYF	TGTGCCAGCAGTTATATAGGGAACGAGCAGTACTTC
.	TRBV18	TRBJ1-5	.	CASSPSGSNQPQHF	TGTGCCAGCTCACCGTCCGGGAGCAATCAGCCCCAGCATTTT
.	TRBV4-1	TRBJ1-5	.	CASSQRGGNQPQHF	TGCGCCAGCAGCCAAAGGGGTGGCAATCAGCCCCAGCATTTT
.	TRBV5-4	TRBJ2-3	TRBD1	CASSLRSQGVSTDTQYF	TGTGCCAGCAGCTTGAGAAGTCAGGGGGTTAGCACAGATACGCAGTATTTT
.	TRBV4-3	TRBJ2-3	.	CASSQDRRGWGQYF	TGCGCCAGCAGCCAAGATAGACGGGGTTGGGGGCAGTATTTT
few	TRBV5-1	TRBJ1-1	TRBD1	CASNPGGAGTEAFF	TGCGCCAGCAACCCAGGGGGCGCAGGGACTGAAGCTTTCTTT
.	TRBV10-3	TRBJ2-7	TRBD2	CASKGTIREQYF	TGTGCCAGCAAAGGGACTATCCGGGAGCAGTACTTC
.	TRBV27	TRBJ1-1	.	CASRITGQSNTEAFF	TGTGCCAGCAGAATCACAGGTCAATCGAACACTGAAGCTTTCTTT
once	TRBV6-4	TRBJ1-5	.	CASSGNSNQPQHF	TGTGCCAGCAGTGGAAACAGCAATCAGCCCCAGCATTTT
.	TRBV19	TRBJ2-1	TRBD2	CATMAGLAGGPYSNEQFF	TGTGCCACCATGGCGGGACTAGCGGGAGGGCCGTATTCGAATGAGCAGTTCTTC
.	TRBV6-1	TRBJ2-3	TRBD1	CASSAGTGSTDTQYF	TGTGCCAGCAGTGCGGGGACAGGCTCCACAGATACGCAGTATTTT
few	TRBV2	TRBJ1-2	TRBD1	CASSPRQGRGYTF	TGTGCCAGCAGTCCGAGACAGGGTCGAGGCTACACCTTC
.	TRBV11-1	TRBJ2-7	TRBD2	CASSLGLAGAYEQYF	TGTGCCAGCAGCTTAGGACTAGCGGGAGCCTACGAGCAGTACTTC